The clone carrying this T cell receptor (beta chain) was observed once. Per the study methods: Scientists estimated how many nucleated cells there were by amplifying reference gene primers. Produced via immunoSEQ multiplex PCR; TCRdb's table is partial and in-frame only. The V and J calls and clone size are taken from that table; D and trimming were inferred from the DNA. The repertoire holds about 220,000 clones, with around 82% as singletons. The source of the sample is a study of blood T cell repertoires in COVID-19. Study-level background: Samples representing acute and convalescent COVID-19 were sourced from the United States, Italy and Spain.

The receptor was isolated from a woman in her fifties or sixties with acute or convalescent COVID-19. Sequencing used peripheral blood.

As DNA, the CDR3 is TGTGCCAGCAGTTTAGGTTCCGGCTGGCAGGGGAATGAGCAGTTCTTC. This sequence encodes CASSLGSGWQGNEQFF. The V call is TRBV27, the J call TRBJ2-1; D may be TRBD1 (6 bases). Trimming removed 2 bases at V and 7 bases at J, with 18 bases between. The germline gives CDR1 MNHEY, CDR2 SMNVEV (reference sequence). CDR3 size: 16 residues.